One sample yielded the 15 T cell receptor beta chains listed below, sequenced in a study of OX40 agonist ivuxolimab in advanced cancers. The table came from immunoSEQ multiplex PCR; TCRdb's copy has only in-frame clones and leaves some out. The table has tens of thousands of clones, approximately 91% seen once. Material: CD4+ or CD8+ T cells sorted from blood, obtained in a trial of the OX40 agonist ivuxolimab. Every receptor here comes from an adult with an advanced solid tumor such as melanoma, head and neck, liver or kidney cancer.

The chain recombines TRBV10-1 with TRBJ2-2; D ambiguous. Trimming removed 3 bases at V and 0 bases at J, with 8 bases between. CDR1 WNHNN and CDR2 SYGVQD come from the germline V gene (reference sequence). This CDR3 has 15 amino acids. CDR3 bases: TGCGCCAGCAGTGATCCACTAACGAACACCGGGGAGCTGTTTTTT. The encoded protein is CASSDPLTNTGELFF.

This chain uses TRBV7-2 with TRBJ2-4, with D unresolved. Deletions cut 1 base from V and 8 bases from J, with 9 bases between. The CDR3 spans 13 residues. Germline CDR1 is SGHTA and CDR2 is FQGNSA. CDR3 amino acids: CASSLELPDIQYF. The CDR3 region has the DNA TGTGCCAGCAGCTTAGAATTGCCGGACATTCAGTACTTC. The entire variable domain, with the rest obtained from reference TRBV7-2 and TRBJ2-4, is as follows: GAGVSQSPSNKVTEKGKDVELRCDPISGHTALYWYRQSLGQGLEFLIYFQGNSAPDKSGLPSDRFSAERTGGSVSTLTIQRTQQEDSAVYLCASSLELPDIQYFGAGTRLSVL.

CDR3 DNA: TGTGCCAGCAGCCACTCCCGACTAGACCTAACAGATACGCAGTATTTT. Its translation is CASSHSRLDLTDTQYF. The chain recombines TRBV7-9 with TRBJ2-3, with a weak D call TRBD2 (6 bases). V was cut by 5 bases and J by 3 bases, with 18 bases left in between. This CDR3 spans 16 amino acids. Germline V gene data show CDR1 as SEHNR and CDR2 as FQNEAQ (reference sequence).

The chain carries TRBV25-1 and TRBJ2-5; TRBD2 aligns across 9 bases. The CDR3 has 15 residues. Looked up from germline, CDR1 is MGHDK and CDR2 is SYGVNS. Trimming at V came to 3 bases and at J to 5 bases, leaving 7 bases not matched to a gene. In nucleotides, the CDR3 is TGTGCCAGCAGTGATATGGGGACTAGCCAGGAGACCCAGTACTTC. Protein sequence: CASSDMGTSQETQYF.

V is TRBV19 and J is TRBJ1-2; 7 bases are a match to TRBD1. Germline V gene lookup returns CDR1 LNHDA and CDR2 SQIVND (reference sequence). Germline trimming cut 5 bases from V and 13 bases from J; bases unmatched to any gene: 13. The CDR3 loop spans 13 amino acids. The CDR3 protein is CASSPRTGTPGTF. CDR3 nucleotide sequence: TGTGCCAGTAGTCCGCGGACAGGAACCCCTGGCACCTTC. Full variable domain (outside the CDR3, taken from reference TRBV19 and TRBJ1-2): DGGITQSPKYLFRKEGQNVTLSCEQNLNHDAMYWYRQDPGQGLRLIYYSQIVNDFQKGDIAEGYSVSREKKESFPLTVTSAQKNPTAFYLCASSPRTGTPGTFGSGTRLTVV.

The J gene is TRBJ1-2, the V gene TRBV4-1; D remains unclear. The V end was cut by 3 bases, the J end by 5 bases, with 13 bases between. This CDR3 comprises 14 residues. From germline, CDR1 is MGHRA and CDR2 YSYEKL. CDR3 sequence: CASSQLQNPYGYTF. CDR3 coding DNA: TGCGCCAGCAGCCAGCTACAGAACCCTTATGGCTACACCTTC.

The V call is TRBV5-1, the J call TRBJ2-7; 8 nucleotides agree with TRBD2. V dropped 2 bases and J dropped 4; count of bases not matched to a gene: 5. Per the germline V gene, CDR1 is SGHRS and CDR2 is YFSETQ. The CDR3 length is 14 residues. CDR3 nucleotide sequence: TGCGCCAGCAGCTTTGAGGCTAGCGGGTACGAGCAGTACTTC. Protein sequence: CASSFEASGYEQYF.

This rearrangement joins TRBV5-8 to TRBJ1-5; D may be TRBD1 (6 bases). Trimming pared 4 bases from V and 4 bases from J, leaving 24 bases between. The germline V gene has CDR1 SGHTS and CDR2 YDEGEE. The CDR3 length is 18 residues. The CDR3, as DNA: TGTGCCAGCAGCCCATCAGGGGCAGGTCTAATATGGAATCAGCCCCAGCATTTT. Translating it yields CASSPSGAGLIWNQPQHF.

Here the CDR3 DNA reads TGTGCCAGTAGTATGGAAAGAGGGGGCCTTAGCACAGATACGCAGTATTTT. Amino acids: CASSMERGGLSTDTQYF. The V gene is TRBV19, the J gene TRBJ2-3; TRBD1 matches 7 bases. This CDR3 is built from 17 residues. Germline V CDR1 and CDR2: LNHDA, SQIVND (reference sequence). The V gene end was trimmed by 3 bases and the J gene end by 0 bases; junction bases not matched to a gene: 9. The whole variable domain, filled in from reference TRBV19 and TRBJ2-3, reads DGGITQSPKYLFRKEGQNVTLSCEQNLNHDAMYWYRQDPGQGLRLIYYSQIVNDFQKGDIAEGYSVSREKKESFPLTVTSAQKNPTAFYLCASSMERGGLSTDTQYFGPGTRLTVL.

The chain couples TRBV4-3 to TRBJ1-1, with D maybe TRBD1 (5 bases). CDR3 length: 14 amino acids. CDR1 is LGHNA and CDR2 is YSLEER in the germline V gene. V was cut by 1 base and J by 5 bases, with 11 bases left in between. The CDR3 bases are TGCGCCAGCAGCCAAGGGGGCATCGGGACTGAAGCTTTCTTT. This sequence encodes CASSQGGIGTEAFF.

The chain recombines TRBV11-2 with TRBJ2-7, with TRBD2 identical over 11 bases. V dropped 5 bases and J dropped 3; count of bases not matched to a gene: 6. CDR3 length: 15 residues. The germline V gene has CDR1 SGHAT and CDR2 FQNNGV. The CDR3 spells CASSPTSGGDYEQYF. The CDR3 DNA reads as TGTGCCAGCAGCCCCACTAGCGGGGGCGACTACGAGCAGTACTTC.

The chain employs TRBV4-1 and TRBJ2-7; D is unclear. Trimming removed 0 bases at V and 1 base at J, with 7 bases between. The CDR3 sequence is 14 residues long. Germline V gives CDR1 MGHRA, CDR2 YSYEKL. The CDR3 reads CASSQDVDSYEQYF. For the CDR3, the DNA is TGCGCCAGCAGCCAAGATGTCGATTCCTACGAGCAGTACTTC.

The V gene is TRBV7-2, the J gene TRBJ2-3; TRBD1 agrees at 9 bases. In germline, CDR1 is SGHTA, CDR2 FQGNSA. CDR3 length: 15 residues. The J segment lost 6 bases and the V segment lost 5 bases, leaving 9 bases of the junction unmatched. The CDR3 spells CASSLTGGRLDTQYF. CDR3 sequence (DNA): TGTGCCAGCAGCCTGACAGGGGGTCGATTGGATACGCAGTATTTT.

This clone came up once. The chain uses TRBV11-2 and TRBJ1-2; D call uncertain. The V gene lost 5 bases and the J gene lost 7 bases, with 23 bases spanning the gap. The CDR3 is made up of 16 amino acids. The V gene's germline CDR1 is SGHAT and CDR2 FQNNGV. The CDR3 spells CASSPSPSATLTGYTF. CDR3 nucleotide sequence: TGTGCCAGCAGCCCCAGCCCATCTGCGACACTTACTGGCTACACCTTC.

The chain uses TRBV2 and TRBJ2-1; D is ambiguous. Germline lookup yields CDR1 SNHLY and CDR2 FYNNEI. The CDR3 length is 11 residues. The V end lost 10 bases, the J end lost 4 bases, and 8 bases lay between the germline ends. The chain's CDR3 is CATLLYNEQFF. The CDR3 nucleotides read TGTGCCACCCTCTTGTACAATGAGCAGTTCTTC.